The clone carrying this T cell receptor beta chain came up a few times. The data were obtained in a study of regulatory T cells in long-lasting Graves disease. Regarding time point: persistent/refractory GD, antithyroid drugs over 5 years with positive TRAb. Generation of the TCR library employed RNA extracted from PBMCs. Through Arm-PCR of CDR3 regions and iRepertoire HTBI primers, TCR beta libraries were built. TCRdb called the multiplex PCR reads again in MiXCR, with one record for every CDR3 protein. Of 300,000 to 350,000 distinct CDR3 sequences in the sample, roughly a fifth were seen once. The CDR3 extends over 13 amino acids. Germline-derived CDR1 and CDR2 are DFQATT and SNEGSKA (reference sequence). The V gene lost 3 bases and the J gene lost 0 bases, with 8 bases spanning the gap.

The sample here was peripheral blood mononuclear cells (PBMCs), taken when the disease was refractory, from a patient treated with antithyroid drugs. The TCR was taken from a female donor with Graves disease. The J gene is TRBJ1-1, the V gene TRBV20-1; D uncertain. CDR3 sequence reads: CSARYTMNTEAFF. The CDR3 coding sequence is TGCAGTGCTAGGTACACTATGAACACTGAAGCTTTCTTT.